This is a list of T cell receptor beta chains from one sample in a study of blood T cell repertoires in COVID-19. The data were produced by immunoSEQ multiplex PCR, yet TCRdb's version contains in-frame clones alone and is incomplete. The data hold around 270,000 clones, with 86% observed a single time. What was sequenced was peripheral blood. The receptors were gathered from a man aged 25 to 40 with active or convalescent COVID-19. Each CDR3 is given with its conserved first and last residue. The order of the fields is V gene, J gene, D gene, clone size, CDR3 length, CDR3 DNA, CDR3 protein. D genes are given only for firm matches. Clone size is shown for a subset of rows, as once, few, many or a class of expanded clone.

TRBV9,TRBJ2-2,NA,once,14,TGTGCCAGCGACAAAGGGGATAACACCGGGGAGCTGTTTTTT,CASDKGDNTGELFF
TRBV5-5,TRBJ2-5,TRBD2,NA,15,TGTGCCAGCAGTACTAGCGGGGGCGAGGAAGAGACCCAGTACTTC,CASSTSGGEEETQYF
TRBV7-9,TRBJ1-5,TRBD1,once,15,TGTGCCAGCGCCCTAGGGGGCTCTGGCAATCAGCCCCAGCATTTT,CASALGGSGNQPQHF
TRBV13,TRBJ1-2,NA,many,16,TGTGCCAGCAGCCCTACAGGGACGGAGGCTAACTATGGCTACACCTTC,CASSPTGTEANYGYTF
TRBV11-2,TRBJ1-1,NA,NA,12,TGTGCCAGCAGCCGAGGATCCACTGAAGCTTTCTTT,CASSRGSTEAFF
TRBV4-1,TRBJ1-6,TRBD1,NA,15,TGCGCCAGCAGCCAACAGGGAACCCAGGGGGTAACCCTCCACTTT,CASSQQGTQGVTLHF
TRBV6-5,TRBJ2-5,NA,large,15,TGTGCCAGCAGTTACTCGGGTCAGGTGCCAGAGACCCAGTACTTC,CASSYSGQVPETQYF
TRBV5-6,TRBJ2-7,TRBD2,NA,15,TGTGCCAGCAGCTTGGAGGTTGCGGGGGGCTACGAGCAGTACTTC,CASSLEVAGGYEQYF
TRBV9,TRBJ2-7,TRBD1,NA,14,TGTGCCAGCAGCCATGGACAGGGTAGCCACGAGCAGTACTTC,CASSHGQGSHEQYF
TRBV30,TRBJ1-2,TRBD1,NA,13,TGTGCCTCGGGACAGGGTTTAGGGTATGGCTACACCTTC,CASGQGLGYGYTF
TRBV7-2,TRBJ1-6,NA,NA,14,TGTGCCAGCAGCTGGACAGACTATAATTCACCCCTCCACTTT,CASSWTDYNSPLHF
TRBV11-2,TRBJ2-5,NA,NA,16,TGTGCCAGCAGCTCCCAAATCCTACAGGGCCGAGAGACCCAGTACTTC,CASSSQILQGRETQYF
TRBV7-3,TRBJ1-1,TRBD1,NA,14,TGTGCCAGCAGCTCACAGGGGGCCAACACTGAAGCTTTCTTT,CASSSQGANTEAFF
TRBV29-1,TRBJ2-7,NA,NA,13,TGCAGCGTTTTGACAGTTACATCCTACGAGCAGTACTTC,CSVLTVTSYEQYF
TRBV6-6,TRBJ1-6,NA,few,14,TGTGCCAGCAGCAACAGGGAAGGGGGTTCACCCCTCCACTTT,CASSNREGGSPLHF
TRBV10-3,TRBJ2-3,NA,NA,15,TGTGCCACAACTCTGACGGGGGAGAGCACAGATACGCAGTATTTT,CATTLTGESTDTQYF
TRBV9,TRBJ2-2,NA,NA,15,TGTGCCAGCAGCGTAGGGGCAGCTAACACCGGGGAGCTGTTTTTT,CASSVGAANTGELFF
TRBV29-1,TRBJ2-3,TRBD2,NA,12,TGCAGCGTTCCTAGCGGGGCAGATACGCAGTATTTT,CSVPSGADTQYF
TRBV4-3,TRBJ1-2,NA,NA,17,TGCGCCAGCAGCCAAGACCGGGCCAGGGTTGGATTGAGTGGCTACACCTTC,CASSQDRARVGLSGYTF
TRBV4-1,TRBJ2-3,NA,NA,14,TGCGCCAGCAGCCCCGCCCCCGGGACAGATACGCAGTATTTT,CASSPAPGTDTQYF
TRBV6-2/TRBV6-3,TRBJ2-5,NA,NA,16,TGTGCCAGCAGTTACACGGACAGTCCCCCCCAAGAGACCCAGTACTTC,CASSYTDSPPQETQYF
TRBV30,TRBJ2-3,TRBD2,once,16,TGTGCCTGGAGTGGCTCACTAGCGGGGTCAGTAGATACGCAGTATTTT,CAWSGSLAGSVDTQYF
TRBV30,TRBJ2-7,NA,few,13,TGTGCCTGGAGGCCCCTAGCCCGTAACGAGCAGTACTTC,CAWRPLARNEQYF
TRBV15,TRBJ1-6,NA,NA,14,TGTGCCACCAGGGGGGGGCTGGCGGATTCACCCCTCCACTTT,CATRGGLADSPLHF
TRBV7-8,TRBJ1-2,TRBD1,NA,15,TGTGCCAGCAGCTCTGAGGGACAGTCTCTCTATGGCTACACCTTC,CASSSEGQSLYGYTF
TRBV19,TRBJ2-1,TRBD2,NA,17,TGTGCCAGTAGTCTCAAACTAGCGGGGGGGCCTTCCAATGAGCAGTTCTTC,CASSLKLAGGPSNEQFF
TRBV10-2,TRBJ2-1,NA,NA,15,TGCGCCAGCAGTGAGACCGGACAAAGTTTAAATGAGCAGTTCTTC,CASSETGQSLNEQFF
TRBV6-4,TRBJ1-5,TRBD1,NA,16,TGTGCCAGCAGTGACTCCGGACAGGTCAGCAATCAGCCCCAGCATTTT,CASSDSGQVSNQPQHF
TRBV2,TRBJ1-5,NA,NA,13,TGTGCCAGCAGAGCCGCTAGCAATCAGCCCCAGCATTTT,CASRAASNQPQHF
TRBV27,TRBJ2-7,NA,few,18,TGTGCCAGCACCCAAGGACAGAGCTTTTTATTTAACCCCTACGAGCAGTACTTC,CASTQGQSFLFNPYEQYF